This T cell receptor beta chain was captured by sequencing in a study of blood T cell repertoires in COVID-19. Across the whole study: Specimens from acute and convalescent COVID-19 originated in the United States, Italy and Spain. The analysed material was cDNA or gDNA that came from T cells, B-cell-depleted T cells, or PBMCs.

During active infection, Seattle patients enrolled and were then monitored through disease. As originally analysed: Counts of nucleated cells, estimated from reference gene primer amplification, were obtained. Libraries were prepared by immunoSEQ multiplex PCR; TCRdb keeps only in-frame clonotypes and omits some of them. V and J calls and clone size are those listed in that table; D and trimming were worked out from the DNA. The repertoire has approximately 47,000 clones, approximately 90% of them found once; the top ten carry around 2.6%. The germline V gene encodes CDR1 MNHEY and CDR2 SVGEGT. The V and J ends lost 4 bases and 5 bases respectively, with 21 bases between them. The CDR3 loop spans 16 amino acids.

The chain links TRBV6-2 or TRBV6-3 to TRBJ2-7, with D hard to call. This clonotype was obtained from a woman of 80 years or more with COVID-19, enrolled during active disease. What was sequenced was peripheral blood. In nucleotides, the CDR3 is TGTGCCAGCAGTTCCGCCGCCTCTCTTACTTTGGACGAGCAGTACTTC. Its protein product is CASSSAASLTLDEQYF.